This T cell receptor beta chain is drawn from a study of a mutant IDH1 vaccine in newly diagnosed glioma. Generated by immunoSEQ multiplex PCR, the TCRdb table keeps only in-frame clones and is missing some. In the table there are about 60,000 clones, around 84% of which are singletons. With respect to this clone: Its antigen is unknown.

Time point reported: week 35, safety follow-up. Topical imiquimod accompanied each vaccine dose, which consisted of 300 ug of mutant IDH1 20-mer peptide. CDR1 is SGHNT and CDR2 is YENEEA in the germline V gene. This CDR3 contains 17 residues. V was shortened by 5 bases and J by 2 bases, with 22 bases between the two germline ends. The receptor was isolated from a man under 40 with glioma. The sample was PBMCs, taken from a glioma patient whose treatment included an IDH1 peptide vaccine. The J gene is TRBJ2-7, the V gene TRBV11-3; unclear D gene. This chain's CDR3 is CASSLALWQNPAYEQYF. The DNA for the CDR3 is TGTGCCAGCAGCCTCGCTCTGTGGCAGAACCCGGCCTACGAGCAGTACTTC. Filled out from reference TRBV11-3 and TRBJ2-7, the complete variable domain reads EAGVVQSPRYKIIEKKQPVAFWCNPISGHNTLYWYLQNLGQGPELLIRYENEEAVDDSQLPKDRFSAERLKGVDSTLKIQPAELGDSAVYLCASSLALWQNPAYEQYFGPGTRLTVT.